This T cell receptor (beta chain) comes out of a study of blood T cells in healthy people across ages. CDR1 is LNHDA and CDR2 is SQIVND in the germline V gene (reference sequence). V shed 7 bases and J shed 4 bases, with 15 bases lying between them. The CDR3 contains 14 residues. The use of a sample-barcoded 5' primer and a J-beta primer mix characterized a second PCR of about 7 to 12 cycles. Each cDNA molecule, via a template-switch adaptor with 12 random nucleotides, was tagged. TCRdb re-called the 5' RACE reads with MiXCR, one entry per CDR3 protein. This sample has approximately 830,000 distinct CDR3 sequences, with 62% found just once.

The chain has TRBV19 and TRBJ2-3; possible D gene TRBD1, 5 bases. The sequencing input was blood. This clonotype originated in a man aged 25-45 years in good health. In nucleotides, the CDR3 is TGTGCCAGTAACAGGACCCCCCAATCAGATACGCAGTATTTT. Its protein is CASNRTPQSDTQYF.